These 4 T cell receptor beta chains were all obtained from the same sample, sequenced in a study of vaccination effects on CD4 cells after COVID-19. Repertoires were generated with immunoSEQ multiplex PCR, while TCRdb's copy carries only in-frame clones and drops some. The sample lists 20,000 to 25,000 clones, 70% to 80% seen once, with about 9.3% in the top ten. No cognate antigen is known for these TCRs. With the ViraFEST assay, the study expanded antigen-specific CD4+ T cells using viral peptide pools, then sequenced them. Upon completion of 10 to 11 days in culture, CD4+ T cells were isolated. Either the mRNA-1273 or the BNT162b2 vaccine was given to participants as two doses. The starting material was CD4+ T cells from PBMCs cultured with HCoV-229E spike peptides, obtained after COVID-19 vaccination. All receptors come from a human donor who received a COVID-19 vaccine.

V usage is TRBV4-2 and J usage is TRBJ1-2, with 12 bases fitting TRBD1. Losses at the gene ends were 0 bases for V and 5 bases for J; bases not matched to a gene: 7. Germline values: CDR1 LGHNA, CDR2 YNFKEQ. The CDR3 is 17 amino acids. CDR3 sequence: CASSQDGTGGATYGYTF. Written as DNA, the CDR3 is TGTGCCAGCAGCCAAGATGGGACAGGGGGCGCGACTTATGGCTACACCTTC.

This clone was counted only a few times. The V gene is TRBV7-9, the J gene TRBJ2-7; perhaps D is TRBD1 or TRBD2 (5 bases each). The germline CDR1 and CDR2 sequences are SEHNR and FQNEAQ (reference sequence). Trimming took off 5 bases at V and 6 bases at J, with 11 bases between the two ends. This CDR3 contains 12 residues. CDR3: CASSTPGSEQYF. The CDR3 region has the DNA TGTGCCAGCAGCACCCCAGGGAGCGAGCAGTACTTC. The whole variable domain, filled in from reference TRBV7-9 and TRBJ2-7, reads DTGVSQNPRHKITKRGQNVTFRCDPISEHNRLYWYRQTLGQGPEFLTYFQNEAQLEKSRLLSDRFSAERPKGSFSTLEIQRTEQGDSAMYLCASSTPGSEQYFGPGTRLTVT.

This clone was seen a single time. V usage is TRBV25-1 and J usage is TRBJ1-5; D gene unclear. V shed 2 bases and J shed 0 bases, with 5 bases lying between them. The CDR3 sequence is 14 residues long. The V gene's germline CDR1 is MGHDK and CDR2 SYGVNS. The DNA of the CDR3 is TGTGCCAGCAGTGAACGGGGTAGCAATCAGCCCCAGCATTTT. Its translation is CASSERGSNQPQHF.

The chain combines TRBV2 with TRBJ2-7; tentative D call: TRBD1 (6 bases). CDR3 length: 19 residues. Between the trimmed V and J ends, which lost 4 bases and 4 bases, there was a span of 29 bases. Germline CDR1 reads SNHLY; CDR2 reads FYNNEI. The CDR3 protein is CASSGSGTSNPRRRYEQYF. In DNA, the CDR3 is TGTGCCAGCAGTGGTTCAGGGACATCGAACCCCCGCAGGAGATACGAGCAGTACTTC.